The clone carrying this T cell receptor beta chain has more than one count but fewer than ten. Antigen specificity is unknown. This sample is part of a study of Graves' ophthalmopathy and Graves' hyperthyroidism. Findings and caveats of the study: Its predictions of ophthalmopathy progression gave the model over 70% sensitivity and 72.22% specificity.

TCR beta CDR3 amplification used RNA transcripts. HTBI primers were employed in first-round RT-PCR, then a second-round multiplex PCR followed. Using its own MiXCR run on the multiplex PCR reads, TCRdb lists one record per CDR3 protein. The repertoire holds roughly 700,000 distinct CDR3 sequences, with 40% as singletons. The CDR3 covers 15 residues. Trimming pared 0 bases from V and 5 bases from J, leaving 14 bases between. The germline V gene encodes CDR1 DFQATT and CDR2 SNEGSKA (reference sequence). The chain recombines TRBV20-1 with TRBJ1-5; D is ambiguous. The specimen was peripheral blood. This sequence was found in an adult man with Graves' ophthalmopathy. The CDR3 nucleotides are TGCAGTGCTAGAGACAATCGAGGAGGGTATCAGCCCCAGCATTTT. This sequence encodes CSARDNRGGYQPQHF.